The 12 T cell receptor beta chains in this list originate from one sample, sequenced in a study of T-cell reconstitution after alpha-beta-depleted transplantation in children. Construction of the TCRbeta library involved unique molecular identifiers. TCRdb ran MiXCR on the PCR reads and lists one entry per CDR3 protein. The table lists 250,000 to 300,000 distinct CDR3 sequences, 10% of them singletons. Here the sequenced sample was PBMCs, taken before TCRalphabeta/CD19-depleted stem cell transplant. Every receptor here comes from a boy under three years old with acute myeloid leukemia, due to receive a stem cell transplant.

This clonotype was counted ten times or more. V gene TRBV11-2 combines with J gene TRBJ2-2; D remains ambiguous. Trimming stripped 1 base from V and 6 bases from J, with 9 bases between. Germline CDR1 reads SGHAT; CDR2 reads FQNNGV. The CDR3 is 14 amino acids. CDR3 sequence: CASSLGPWAGELFF. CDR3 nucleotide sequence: TGTGCCAGCAGCTTAGGGCCCTGGGCCGGGGAGCTGTTTTTT.

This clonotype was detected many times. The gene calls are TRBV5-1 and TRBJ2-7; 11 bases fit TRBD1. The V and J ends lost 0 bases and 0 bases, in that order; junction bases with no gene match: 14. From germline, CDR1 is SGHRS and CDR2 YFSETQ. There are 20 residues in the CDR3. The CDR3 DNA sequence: TGCGCCAGCAGCTTGGGCGGGACAGGGGGTTTCGGGACTATCTCCTACGAGCAGTACTTC. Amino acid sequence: CASSLGGTGGFGTISYEQYF.

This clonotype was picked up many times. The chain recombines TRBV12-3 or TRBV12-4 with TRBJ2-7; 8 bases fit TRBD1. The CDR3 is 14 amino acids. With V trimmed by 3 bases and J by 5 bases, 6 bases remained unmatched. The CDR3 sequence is CASSFWQGANEQYF. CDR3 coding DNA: TGTGCCAGCAGTTTTTGGCAGGGGGCCAACGAGCAGTACTTC.

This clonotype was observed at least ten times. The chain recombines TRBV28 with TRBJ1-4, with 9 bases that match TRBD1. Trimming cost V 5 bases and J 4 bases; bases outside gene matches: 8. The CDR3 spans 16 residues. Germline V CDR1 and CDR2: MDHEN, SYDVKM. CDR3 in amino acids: CASSRFRQGGNEKLFF. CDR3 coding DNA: TGTGCCAGCAGTCGCTTCAGACAGGGGGGTAATGAAAAACTGTTTTTT.

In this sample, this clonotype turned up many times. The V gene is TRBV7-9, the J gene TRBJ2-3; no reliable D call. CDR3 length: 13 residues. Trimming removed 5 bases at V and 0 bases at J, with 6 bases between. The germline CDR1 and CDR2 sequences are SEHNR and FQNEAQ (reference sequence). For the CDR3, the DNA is TGTGCCAGCAGCGAGAAAAGCACAGATACGCAGTATTTT. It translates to CASSEKSTDTQYF.

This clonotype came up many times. The CDR3 region has the DNA TGCGCCAGCAGCCAAGATTGGAGACAGGGGGCTGGGGGCTACACCTTC. It encodes CASSQDWRQGAGGYTF. V gene TRBV4-3 combines with J gene TRBJ1-2, with 10 bases aligning to TRBD1. The CDR3 is made up of 16 amino acids. Looked up from germline, CDR1 is LGHNA and CDR2 is YSLEER. V lost 0 bases and J lost 8; bases outside the gene matches: 9.

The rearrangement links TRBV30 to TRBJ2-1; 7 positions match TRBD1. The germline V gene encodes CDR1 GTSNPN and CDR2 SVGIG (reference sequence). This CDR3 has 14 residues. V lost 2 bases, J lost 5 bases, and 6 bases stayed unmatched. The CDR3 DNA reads TGTGCCTGGAGTTCCAGGGGGAACGACAATGAGCAGTTCTTC. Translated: CAWSSRGNDNEQFF.

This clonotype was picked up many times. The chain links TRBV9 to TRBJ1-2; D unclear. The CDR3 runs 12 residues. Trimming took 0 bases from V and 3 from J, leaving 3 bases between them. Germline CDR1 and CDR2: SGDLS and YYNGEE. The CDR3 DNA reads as TGTGCCAGCAGCGTAGGGGACTATGGCTACACCTTC. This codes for CASSVGDYGYTF.

The CDR3: CASSYSAGFRETQYF. CDR3 bases: TGTGCCAGCAGTTACTCGGCGGGGTTCCGTGAGACCCAGTACTTC. The chain has TRBV6-5 and TRBJ2-5; D possibly corresponds to TRBD2 (6 bases). CDR1 and CDR2 (germline): MNHEY, SVGAGI. V was pared by 0 bases and J by 5 bases, with 13 bases between. This CDR3 has 15 amino acids.

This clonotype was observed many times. Here the CDR3 reads CASRLGLIYNEQFF. The CDR3 nucleotides read TGTGCCAGCAGATTAGGCCTAATCTACAATGAGCAGTTCTTC. V gene TRBV28 combines with J gene TRBJ2-1; D remains ambiguous. This CDR3 is built from 14 residues. Germline V gene lookup returns CDR1 MDHEN and CDR2 SYDVKM. V was shortened by 6 bases and J by 3 bases, with 12 bases between the two germline ends.

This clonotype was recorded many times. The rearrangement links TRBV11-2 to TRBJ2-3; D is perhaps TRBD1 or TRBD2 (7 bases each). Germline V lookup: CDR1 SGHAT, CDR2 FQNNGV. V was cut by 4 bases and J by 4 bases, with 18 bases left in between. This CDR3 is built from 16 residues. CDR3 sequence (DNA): TGTGCCAGCAGCTCTTACCTTCAGGGGGGGGCAGATACGCAGTATTTT. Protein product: CASSSYLQGGADTQYF.

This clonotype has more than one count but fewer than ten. CDR3 sequence (DNA): TGCGCCAGCAGCTACCGGGACATTGGGGCCAACGTCCTGACTTTC. Translating it yields CASSYRDIGANVLTF. V and J are TRBV4-1 and TRBJ2-6; D is possibly TRBD1 (6 bases). Germline V gene data show CDR1 as MGHRA and CDR2 as YSYEKL. The V end lost 5 bases, the J end lost 3 bases, and 11 bases lay between the germline ends. The CDR3 runs to 15 residues.